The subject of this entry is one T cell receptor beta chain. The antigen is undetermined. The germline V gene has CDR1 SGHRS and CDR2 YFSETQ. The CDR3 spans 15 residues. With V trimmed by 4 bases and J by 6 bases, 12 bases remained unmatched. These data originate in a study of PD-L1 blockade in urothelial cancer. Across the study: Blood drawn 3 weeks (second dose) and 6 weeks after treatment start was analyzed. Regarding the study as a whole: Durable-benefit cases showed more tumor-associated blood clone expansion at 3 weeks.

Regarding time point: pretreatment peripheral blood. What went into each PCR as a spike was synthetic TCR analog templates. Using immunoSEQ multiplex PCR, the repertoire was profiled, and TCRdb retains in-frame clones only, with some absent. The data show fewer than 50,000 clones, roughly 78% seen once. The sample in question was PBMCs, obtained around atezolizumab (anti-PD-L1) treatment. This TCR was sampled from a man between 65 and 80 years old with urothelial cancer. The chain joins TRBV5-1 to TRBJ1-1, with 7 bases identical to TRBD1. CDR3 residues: CASSQHTGQDAEAFF. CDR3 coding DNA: TGCGCCAGCAGCCAACACACCGGACAGGACGCTGAAGCTTTCTTT.